This T cell receptor beta chain comes out of a study of cytomegalovirus exposure and HLA in healthy donors. The CDR3 spans 15 residues. Germline lookup yields CDR1 SGHRS and CDR2 YFSETQ. Overall study findings and caveats: Testing in vitro showed a few CMV-associated chains specific for CMV antigens.

To note about this clone: Its matching antigen is unknown.

The method was immunoSEQ multiplex PCR; TCRdb's version includes in-frame clones alone and lacks a portion of them. The table includes under 200,000 clones, about 95% detected once. This chain joins TRBV5-1 and TRBJ2-5; 10 bases are shared with TRBD1. The J call is uncertain, as TRBJ2-7 better fits the DNA end. Sequencing input: PBMCs. This TCR derives from a woman aged 18 to 35 in good health and CMV-seronegative. The CDR3 region has the DNA TGCGCCAGCAGTTCCGGGACAGGGGACTCCTACGAGCAGTACTTC. Its translation is CASSSGTGDSYEQYF.